One sample yielded the 27 T cell receptor beta chains listed below, sequenced in a study of T cell repertoires in cytomegalovirus infection. One entry per CDR3 protein results from TCRdb running MiXCR on the reads. The table records approximately 150,000 distinct CDR3 sequences, 6.5% of them present only once. Sequencing input: PBMCs. The receptors originated from a human donor in good health (CMV status not recorded). Some clones in this sample may be carry-over from other donors' samples.

This rearrangement joins TRBV19 to TRBJ1-1; 8 bases agree with TRBD1. Unmatched junction bases numbered 10, after V lost 8 bases and J lost 5 bases. CDR3 size: 14 residues. Germline CDR1 reads LNHDA; CDR2 reads SQIVND (reference sequence). The CDR3 is CASSRSGGGTEAFF. The CDR3 DNA reads as TGTGCCAGTTCCAGATCAGGGGGCGGAACTGAAGCTTTCTTT.

The chain combines TRBV7-6 with TRBJ2-1; D not certain. Between the trimmed V and J ends, which lost 4 bases and 9 bases, there was a span of 10 bases. Germline V CDR1 and CDR2: SGHVS, FNYEAQ. CDR3 size: 12 residues. CDR3 sequence (DNA): TGTGCCAGCAGCTCTACGGTGGCTGAGCAGTTCTTC. Protein: CASSSTVAEQFF.

This clonotype was recorded many times. The rearrangement uses TRBV6-1 and TRBJ2-1; D is possibly TRBD2 (6 bases). The ends were cut back, 3 bases at V and 3 bases at J, with 9 bases in the middle. CDR1 is MNHNS and CDR2 is SASEGT in the germline V gene. The CDR3 spans 14 residues. The CDR3 protein is CASSDLGGYNEQFF. As DNA, the CDR3 is TGTGCCAGCAGTGATTTGGGGGGCTACAATGAGCAGTTCTTC.

The V gene is TRBV29-1, the J gene TRBJ1-1; 9 nucleotides line up with TRBD1. V lost 4 bases and J lost 0; bases outside the gene matches: 6. The length of the CDR3 is 15 residues. The germline CDR1 and CDR2 sequences are SQVTM and ANQGSEA. The CDR3 loop is CSVGTGVWMNTEAFF. For the CDR3, the DNA is TGCAGCGTTGGGACAGGGGTGTGGATGAACACTGAAGCTTTCTTT.

This clonotype was seen repeatedly, ten times or more. The rearrangement joins TRBV6-6 to TRBJ1-2, with D uncertain. The germline V and J ends were trimmed by 8 bases and 0 bases, with 16 bases remaining between them. The germline V gene encodes CDR1 MNHNY and CDR2 SVGAGI (reference sequence). The CDR3 runs to 15 residues. CDR3 loop: CASRRTVDPNYGYTF. The DNA for the CDR3 is TGTGCCAGCCGGCGGACGGTTGATCCTAACTATGGCTACACCTTC.

This clonotype was detected a few times. The V call is TRBV11-3, the J call TRBJ1-5; unclear D gene. The CDR3 is 15 residues long. V was pared by 1 base and J by 2 bases, with 9 bases between. Germline V gene sequence: CDR1 SGHNT, CDR2 YENEEA. The CDR3 DNA is TGTGCCAGCAGCTTAGGAATCCAGGGCAATCAGCCCCAGCATTTT. Its translation is CASSLGIQGNQPQHF.

In regard to this clonotype: A much larger clonotype is one base distant, so this may be a read error. The chain combines TRBV20-1 with TRBJ1-1; the D is unclear. This CDR3 has 17 residues. The germline gives CDR1 DFQATT, CDR2 SNEGSKA (reference sequence). CDR3 sequence (DNA): TGCAGTGCTAAAACCGGTAAAACCGGTTCGGTGAACACTGAAACTTTCTTT. Its translation is CSAKTGKTGSVNTETFF.

This clonotype was picked up many times. The chain uses TRBV20-1 and TRBJ2-7; 11 bases fit TRBD2. This CDR3 contains 14 residues. Germline CDR1 reads DFQATT; CDR2 reads SNEGSKA (reference sequence). The ends lost 6 bases at V and 4 bases at J; junction bases unmatched: 8. The DNA of the CDR3 is TGCAGTGCACCTCTAGCGGGGGGCATTTACGAGCAGTACTTC. Residues: CSAPLAGGIYEQYF.

For this clonotype: This may come from a read error, since a much larger clone is one base off. This chain uses TRBV20-1 with TRBJ2-1; TRBD2 aligns across 14 bases. V lost 4 bases, J lost 0 bases, and 2 bases stayed unmatched. The CDR3 is made up of 16 amino acids. Germline CDR1 reads DFQATT; CDR2 reads SNEGSKA (reference sequence). The CDR3 region has the DNA TGCAGTGCTAATGGACTAGCGGGGGGCTCCTACAATGAGCAGTTCTTC. This codes for CSANGLAGGSYNEQFF.

This clonotype has a handful of counts. This sequence joins TRBV4-2 and TRBJ2-4; 8 bases agree with TRBD2. The CDR3 extends over 17 amino acids. Germline loops: CDR1 LGHNA, CDR2 YNFKEQ. Germline trimming cut 0 bases from V and 8 bases from J; bases unmatched to any gene: 12. For the CDR3, the DNA is TGTGCCAGCAGCCAAGAAGACGCCGGGACTAGTACGTACATTCAGTACTTC. This encodes CASSQEDAGTSTYIQYF.

The J gene is TRBJ2-1, the V gene TRBV3-1, with D possibly called TRBD1 or TRBD2 (5 bases each). The germline CDR1 and CDR2 sequences are LGHDT and YNNKEL (reference sequence). The CDR3 loop spans 12 amino acids. V lost 4 bases and J 8 bases, leaving 9 bases between the germline ends. CDR3 coding DNA: TGTGCCAGCAGCCCTGGGGGTCATGAGCAGTTCTTC. It codes for CASSPGGHEQFF.

This clonotype was counted at least ten times. In DNA form, the CDR3 reads TGTGCCAGCAGATTCGACAGGGTCTCTAATCAGCCCCAGCATTTT. Translation: CASRFDRVSNQPQHF. This chain uses TRBV7-2 with TRBJ1-5, with 7 bases matching TRBD1. The CDR3 is 15 residues long. Germline V gene lookup returns CDR1 SGHTA and CDR2 FQGNSA. Trimming at V came to 6 bases and at J to 4 bases, leaving 9 bases not matched to a gene.

This clonotype came up many times. The rearrangement joins TRBV20-1 to TRBJ1-1; a weak D match, TRBD1 (6 bases). CDR1 and CDR2 (germline): DFQATT, SNEGSKA (reference sequence). The CDR3 sequence is 13 residues long. The V end was cut by 5 bases, the J end by 4 bases, with 14 bases between. This CDR3 reads CSAEMTGLTEAFF. The CDR3 DNA sequence: TGCAGTGCTGAGATGACAGGACTCACTGAAGCTTTCTTT.

V usage is TRBV29-1 and J usage is TRBJ1-4, with D perhaps matching TRBD1 (6 bases). V dropped 7 bases and J dropped 5 bases, with 14 bases sitting between them. The CDR3 consists of 13 residues. Per germline, CDR1 SQVTM and CDR2 ANQGSEA. The CDR3 here is CSAGGGANEKLFF. In DNA form, the CDR3 reads TGCAGCGCCGGAGGGGGGGCGAATGAAAAACTGTTTTTT.

This clonotype was counted many times. The DNA of the CDR3 is TGCGCCAGCAGCTTGGGGCACAGGTCCTCTAACTATGGCTACACCTTC. It translates to CASSLGHRSSNYGYTF. The chain carries TRBV5-1 and TRBJ1-2, with TRBD1 as a possible D gene (5 bases). Trimming removed 0 bases at V and 0 bases at J, with 12 bases between. The CDR3 contains 16 residues. Germline V CDR1 and CDR2: SGHRS, YFSETQ.

The table lists this clonotype with many counts. The chain uses TRBV4-2 and TRBJ2-7; 9 bases fit TRBD2. The length of the CDR3 is 18 residues. Germline loops: CDR1 LGHNA, CDR2 YNFKEQ. With V trimmed by 0 bases and J by 3 bases, 12 bases remained unmatched. The CDR3 loop reads CASSQDLAFSGGNYEQYF. For the CDR3, the DNA is TGTGCCAGCAGCCAAGATCTCGCGTTTAGCGGGGGTAACTACGAGCAGTACTTC.

Many counts were recorded for this clonotype. The J gene is TRBJ2-5, the V gene TRBV24-1, with D perhaps being TRBD1 or TRBD2 (6 bases each). V dropped 6 bases and J dropped 5 bases, with 15 bases sitting between them. Looked up from germline, CDR1 is KGHDR and CDR2 is SFDVKD. The CDR3 contains 14 residues. CDR3 bases: TGTGCCACCAGTCTGACAGGCGGAGGGGAGACCCAGTACTTC. The encoded protein is CATSLTGGGETQYF.

This chain links TRBV11-1 with TRBJ1-5; the D is unclear. This CDR3 contains 15 residues. Trimming removed 1 base from V and 1 base from J, with 8 bases in between. Per germline, CDR1 SGHAT and CDR2 FQDESV (reference sequence). CDR3 sequence reads: CASSLVRKSNQPQHF. CDR3 DNA sequence: TGTGCCAGCAGCTTAGTCCGAAAGAGCAATCAGCCCCAGCATTTT.

This clonotype was detected ten times or more. The chain employs TRBV7-2 and TRBJ2-1; 10 bases fit TRBD2. Germline V gives CDR1 SGHTA, CDR2 FQGNSA. The V and J ends lost 5 bases and 3 bases, in that order; junction bases with no gene match: 7. CDR3 length: 16 amino acids. DNA of the CDR3: TGTGCCAGCAGCAGTCCTAGCGGGGGTGGCTACAATGAGCAGTTCTTC. This sequence encodes CASSSPSGGGYNEQFF.

This clonotype was detected only once. The V call is TRBV19, the J call TRBJ2-3; D gene unclear. CDR3 length equals 14 residues. Trimming removed 1 base at V and 5 bases at J, with 10 bases between. Germline assignment: CDR1 LNHDA and CDR2 SQIVND (reference sequence). Here the CDR3 reads CASSIAPEVDTQYF. The CDR3 region has the DNA TGTGCCAGTAGTATAGCCCCAGAGGTAGATACGCAGTATTTT.

This clonotype was seen a handful of times. The genes are TRBV20-1 and TRBJ2-6, with 8 bases that match TRBD1. This CDR3 has 14 residues. Germline loops: CDR1 DFQATT, CDR2 SNEGSKA (reference sequence). With 6 bases clipped from V and 0 bases from J, the junction kept 1 base outside the gene matches. The CDR3 DNA is TGCAGTGCCAGGGGGCTCTCTGGGGCCAACGTCCTGACTTTC. Translated: CSARGLSGANVLTF.

This clonotype was observed at least ten times. The chain employs TRBV10-3 and TRBJ2-7; possibly TRBD1 for D (5 bases). CDR1 and CDR2 from the germline V gene are ENHRY and SYGVKD. Trimming shortened V by 11 bases and J by 3 bases, and 11 bases separated the two germline ends. CDR3 length: 11 residues. The DNA for the CDR3 is TGTGCCTCACAGGAGAACTACGAGCAGTACTTC. Translated, it gives CASQENYEQYF.

This clonotype occurred many times. The gene calls are TRBV2 and TRBJ1-1; D not resolved. Germline CDR1 and CDR2: SNHLY and FYNNEI. The ends were cut back, 6 bases at V and 8 bases at J, with 19 bases in the middle. The CDR3 extends over 14 amino acids. In DNA, the CDR3 is TGTGCCAGCAGCGTAGTTCAATCCTCAAAAGAAGCTTTCTTT. Protein: CASSVVQSSKEAFF.

This clonotype was recorded many times. The rearrangement uses TRBV7-8 and TRBJ1-1; D unresolved. Trimming cost V 3 bases and J 6 bases, with 8 bases left between them. Germline V gene lookup returns CDR1 SGHVS and CDR2 FQNEAQ. The CDR3 runs 12 residues. CDR3 loop: CASSFAASEAFF. The CDR3 DNA is TGTGCCAGCAGCTTCGCGGCCTCTGAAGCTTTCTTT.

The CDR3 coding sequence is TGTGCCAGCAGCTTAATTGCGGGGAATCAGCCCCAGCATTTT. Its protein product is CASSLIAGNQPQHF. The chain joins TRBV7-3 to TRBJ1-5; no definite D call. Per the germline V gene, CDR1 is SGHTA and CDR2 is FQGTGA. V was pared by 1 base and J by 4 bases, with 8 bases between. The CDR3 is 14 amino acids.

This clonotype was observed many times. The chain has TRBV7-2 and TRBJ1-2; tentative D call: TRBD1 (6 bases). The V end lost 5 bases, the J end lost 8 bases, and 24 bases lay between the germline ends. The CDR3 totals 16 residues. Germline CDR1 SGHTA, CDR2 FQGNSA. The CDR3 bases are TGTGCCAGCAGCCGGGAAGGGACATCCAGTGTAGCGGGCTACACCTTC. It yields the protein CASSREGTSSVAGYTF.

As DNA, the CDR3 is TGTGCCAGCAGCCAACTCCGGACAGATACGCAGTATTTT. Residues: CASSQLRTDTQYF. The rearrangement uses TRBV14 and TRBJ2-3, with D unclear. Trimming removed 2 bases from V and 3 bases from J, with 6 bases in between. There are 13 residues in the CDR3. Germline V gene lookup returns CDR1 SGHDN and CDR2 FVKESK.